Reported below is one T cell receptor beta chain. Its specific antigen is unknown. No clone much larger than this one lies a single base away; base qualities are absent. This entry is derived from a study of human T cells and chemical hapten exposure listed by TCRdb under 2021. About the study as a whole: Libraries were pooled for sequencing, and variation in per-sample TCR yields was attributed mainly to small differences in library volumes within the pool. This study followed changes in the peripheral blood TCR repertoire in vivo during primary and secondary sensitization of alopecia patients to the hapten diphenylcyclopropenone (DPC). From each blood RNA sample, both TCR alpha and TCR beta chains were sequenced. Study-wide conclusions, independent of this receptor: DPC sensitization did not change how many TCRs were above 1 in 1000 frequency, and no evidence was found of alterations in global repertoire structure. After repeated subsampling, changes were observed in the strength of the expansion versus patch-test correlation and in the threshold at which the correlation became significant.

Library generation was performed with 5' RACE. The sequencer listed for this sample is Illumina MiSeq. During library preparation, unique molecular identifiers were attached to individual cDNA molecules so that TCRs could be counted quantitatively and reproducibly. In the original analysis: A median of about 87,000 TCRs per sample was observed, with a range of about 23,224 to 690,600. The Decombinator software suite was used to annotate the V, J and CDR3 of the TCR reads. For the PS versus PT1 abundance plots, all samples were subsampled to the same number of TCRs (28,000). Expanded TCRs were defined as absent before sensitization and observed at least eight times at the 2-week time point. TCRdb trimmed public reads at Q25 via fastp, called clones via MiXCR and kept in-frame beta chains. Duplicate CDR3 protein sequences are folded into a single record with the most common DNA and genes. These V and J calls derive from TCRdb rather than the authors' analysis. Recorded for this sample are about 81,000 distinct CDR3 sequences; 6% to 8.5% of them occurred a single time. Of the sample, approximately 2.5% is held by the ten largest clones.

Unfractionated whole blood was collected in Tempus Blood RNA tubes, and total RNA was extracted from that blood. As TCR sequencing controls, roughly five healthy volunteers were used, with blood taken at day 0, 2 weeks and 6 weeks. This clonotype was obtained from a male donor in good health.

The CDR3 amino acid sequence is: CSAREARSTDTQYF. The DNA sequence is as follows: TGCAGTGCTAGAGAGGCCAGGAGCACAGATACGCAGTATTTT. The V and J genes are TRBV20-1 and TRBJ2-3; no D gene call is confident. Inclusive of the bounding cysteine and phenylalanine, the CDR3 is 14 residues long. Only the CDR3 portion is preserved as DNA: 42 bases, with reading frame beginning at the first base. Sequences DFQATT (CDR1) and SNEGSKA (CDR2) are obtained from the germline V gene (reference sequence). V is clipped by 0 bases and J by 0 bases, and the sequence between their germline boundaries is 7 bases long.